This TCR beta chain was retrieved from a study of blood T cell repertoires in COVID-19. Study-wide background: PBMCs, B-cell-depleted T cells, or T cells were the source of the cDNA or gDNA that made up the material.

After removal of 5 bases from V and 9 bases from J, the junction contained 9 bases not matched to a gene. The CDR3 runs 14 residues. Germline V gives CDR1 SGHTA, CDR2 FQGTGA. In the source study's methods: Using reference gene primer amplification, nucleated cell counts were estimated. The repertoire was sequenced with immunoSEQ multiplex PCR; TCRdb's copy has only in-frame clones and lacks some. Clone size and the V and J calls come from that table; the DNA yielded D and trimming. The table shows about 28,000 clones, with around 90% occurring only once. This clone was counted a few times. V and J are TRBV7-3 and TRBJ2-1, with TRBD2 identical over 8 bases. The clonotype originates from a human donor in a cohort sampled during active COVID-19. Sequenced: peripheral blood. DNA for the CDR3: TGTGCCAGCAGCCTACTAGGCCGGGAGGGTGAGCAGTTCTTC. Its protein product is CASSLLGREGEQFF.